The 18 T cell receptor beta chains reported below all come from one sample, sequenced in a study of CD8 T cells in ankylosing spondylitis. TCRdb re-analysed the 5' RACE reads in MiXCR, keeping a single row per CDR3 protein. The sample shows about 440,000 distinct CDR3 sequences, 17% of them seen only once. Their specific antigens are unknown. The study's findings and limits: For ankylosing spondylitis blood, a TCR beta motif of several highly homologous variants appeared characteristic.

The source material was blood, either unsorted or a sorted T cell fraction (not recorded which). The source of these receptors is a male donor with ankylosing spondylitis.

Ten or more counts support this clonotype. The chain joins TRBV18 to TRBJ2-7, with 7 nucleotides matching TRBD1. The CDR3 is made up of 14 amino acids. J lost 2 bases, V lost 3 bases, and 4 bases had no gene match. Germline CDR1 reads KGHSH; CDR2 reads LQKENI. CDR3 protein: CASSPRQGPYEQYF. The CDR3 region has the DNA TGTGCCAGCTCACCTCGACAGGGACCCTACGAGCAGTACTTC.

The V gene is TRBV10-3, the J gene TRBJ1-3; a possible D gene is TRBD1 (5 bases). CDR1 and CDR2 (germline): ENHRY, SYGVKD. V dropped 7 bases and J dropped 0 bases, with 7 bases sitting between them. The CDR3 loop spans 13 amino acids. This chain's CDR3 is CAITGSSGNTIYF. CDR3 nucleotide sequence: TGTGCCATCACAGGGAGCTCTGGAAACACCATATATTTT.

This clonotype has more than one count but fewer than ten. The rearrangement joins TRBV12-3 or TRBV12-4 to TRBJ1-1, with D maybe TRBD1 (5 bases). The length of the CDR3 is 13 residues. The V end lost 0 bases, the J end lost 10 bases, and 12 bases lay between the germline ends. The CDR3 loop reads CASSLAQGGRAFF. The CDR3 DNA follows: TGTGCCAGCAGTTTAGCCCAGGGAGGACGAGCTTTCTTT.

The gene calls are TRBV20-1 and TRBJ2-3, with 7 bases lining up with TRBD1. The CDR3 runs 15 residues. Trimming took 3 bases from V and 5 from J; bases not matched to a gene: 11. In germline, CDR1 is DFQATT, CDR2 SNEGSKA (reference sequence). This chain's CDR3 is CSASGRAGGKDTQYF. The CDR3 coding sequence is TGCAGTGCTAGCGGTAGGGCAGGGGGAAAAGATACGCAGTATTTT.

This clonotype has only a few counts. The J gene is TRBJ1-1, the V gene TRBV10-3; D is unresolved. CDR1 ENHRY and CDR2 SYGVKD come from the germline V gene. This CDR3 is built from 13 residues. V was cut by 9 bases and J by 7 bases, with 18 bases left in between. CDR3 DNA sequence: TGTGCCATTGCCGGAGGAGGAAATTTTGAAGCTTTCTTT. This translates into CAIAGGGNFEAFF.

This clonotype was seen more than once but under ten times. J is TRBJ2-2 and V is TRBV2; D is possibly TRBD1 (5 bases). CDR3 length: 13 residues. Germline loops: CDR1 SNHLY, CDR2 FYNNEI. Trimming cost V 5 bases and J 5 bases, with 9 bases left between them. CDR3 nucleotides: TGTGCCAGCAGTTTCAGGGAAACCGGGGAGCTGTTTTTT. Protein: CASSFRETGELFF.

Concerning this clonotype: A clone one base away is much larger, so this may be a read error. This rearrangement joins TRBV3-1 to TRBJ2-3; 11 bases agree with TRBD1. Losses at the gene ends were 7 bases for V and 4 bases for J; bases not matched to a gene: 7. This CDR3 has 15 residues. CDR1 LGHDT and CDR2 YNNKEL come from the germline V gene (reference sequence). This CDR3 reads CASTPRDRGADTQYF. The CDR3 nucleotides are TGTGCCAGCACCCCTCGGGACAGGGGGGCAGATACGCAGTATTTT.

The V gene is TRBV20-1, the J gene TRBJ2-1; 9 nucleotides line up with TRBD1. The CDR3 is made up of 14 amino acids. J was trimmed by 2 bases and V by 8 bases; bases with no gene match: 7. From germline, CDR1 is DFQATT and CDR2 SNEGSKA (reference sequence). CDR3 sequence (DNA): TGCAGTCCCCGACGACAGGGGGCCTACAATGAGCAGTTCTTC. As protein: CSPRRQGAYNEQFF.

This clonotype turned up a few times. The chain has TRBV24-1 and TRBJ2-3; D may correspond to TRBD1 or TRBD2 (5 bases each). Trimming removed 3 bases from V and 6 bases from J, with 12 bases in between. CDR1 and CDR2 (germline): KGHDR, SFDVKD. This CDR3 region has 14 residues. CDR3: CATSDPRGGDTQYF. The CDR3 DNA is TGTGCCACCAGTGATCCCCGTGGGGGTGATACGCAGTATTTT.

The chain combines TRBV7-9 with TRBJ2-2, with 7 nucleotides matching TRBD2. From germline, CDR1 is SEHNR and CDR2 FQNEAQ (reference sequence). The V segment lost 4 bases and the J segment 4 bases; nucleotides outside the gene matches: 12. The CDR3 consists of 17 residues. Here the CDR3 DNA reads TGTGCCAGCAGCTCCATCCGTGGGGGGGTGACCACCGGGGAGCTGTTTTTT. Its protein product is CASSSIRGGVTTGELFF.

This clonotype appeared many times. The CDR3 loop reads CASSQWAGLSGANVLTF. The CDR3 DNA follows: TGCGCCAGCAGCCAATGGGCGGGATTGTCTGGGGCCAACGTCCTGACTTTC. The gene calls are TRBV4-3 and TRBJ2-6; the D gene is possibly TRBD2 (6 bases). The V end lost 2 bases, the J end lost 1 base, and 12 bases lay between the germline ends. The germline V gene has CDR1 LGHNA and CDR2 YSLEER. The CDR3 loop spans 17 amino acids.

This clonotype was recorded a few times. The V gene is TRBV6-1, the J gene TRBJ1-5, with TRBD1 identical over 10 bases. J was trimmed by 2 bases and V by 5 bases; bases with no gene match: 9. CDR1 MNHNS and CDR2 SASEGT come from the germline V gene. This CDR3 spans 17 amino acids. The CDR3 nucleotides are TGTGCCAGCAGTCCAGGGACAGGGGCCGTGGGCAATCAGCCCCAGCATTTT. It encodes CASSPGTGAVGNQPQHF.

J is TRBJ2-7 and V is TRBV5-1; 15 positions match TRBD2. Germline V gene lookup returns CDR1 SGHRS and CDR2 YFSETQ. Trimming at V came to 2 bases and at J to 0 bases, leaving 6 bases not matched to a gene. This CDR3 region has 18 residues. DNA of the CDR3: TGCGCCAGCAGCTTCAGGACTAGCGGGGGGGGAAGCTCCTACGAGCAGTACTTC. This encodes CASSFRTSGGGSSYEQYF.

The gene calls are TRBV12-3 or TRBV12-4 and TRBJ2-1; no definite D call. Trimming cost V 4 bases and J 7 bases, with 5 bases left between them. The length of the CDR3 is 11 residues. DNA for the CDR3: TGTGCCAGCAGTTACATGAATGAGCAGTTCTTC. It is translated as CASSYMNEQFF.

This clonotype has more than one count but fewer than ten. V is TRBV20-1 and J is TRBJ2-3; TRBD2 is a possible D gene (6 bases). The length of the CDR3 is 12 residues. Per germline, CDR1 DFQATT and CDR2 SNEGSKA (reference sequence). The V end was cut by 3 bases, the J end by 8 bases, with 12 bases between. The CDR3 loop reads CSASRSGVTQYF. The CDR3 coding sequence is TGCAGTGCTAGCAGATCGGGGGTTACGCAGTATTTT.

The chain employs TRBV29-1 and TRBJ1-2, with unresolved D. Trimming took off 5 bases at V and 8 bases at J, with 21 bases between the two ends. Looked up from germline, CDR1 is SQVTM and CDR2 is ANQGSEA. The CDR3 has 14 amino acids. The CDR3 reads CSVRGSQAGGGYTF. CDR3 DNA sequence: TGCAGCGTTCGAGGGTCCCAGGCGGGTGGCGGCTACACCTTC.

This clonotype was detected a few times. This rearrangement joins TRBV5-6 to TRBJ2-1, with unresolved D. Germline CDR1 is SGHDT and CDR2 is YYEEEE. Trimming removed 1 base at V and 6 bases at J, with 14 bases between. There are 15 residues in the CDR3. CDR3 nucleotides: TGTGCCAGCAGCTTGTTAATGGGTCAAAGCAATGAGCAGTTCTTC. Translated, it gives CASSLLMGQSNEQFF. The full variable domain, with the rest looked up from reference TRBV5-6 and TRBJ2-1, is DAGVTQSPTHLIKTRGQQVTLRCSPKSGHDTVSWYQQALGQGPQFIFQYYEEEERQRGNFPDRFSGHQFPNYSSELNVNALLLGDSALYLCASSLLMGQSNEQFFGPGTRLTVL.

This clonotype appeared many times. Mismatch with germline at one junction end may stem from a read error. This chain links TRBV5-1 with TRBJ1-2; D remains ambiguous. The CDR3 runs to 14 residues. Germline V gene sequence: CDR1 SGHRS, CDR2 YFSETQ. Here the CDR3 reads CASSLSGSNYGYTF. CDR3 in DNA: TGTGCCAGCAGTTTATCGGGGAGTAACTATGGCTACACCTTC.